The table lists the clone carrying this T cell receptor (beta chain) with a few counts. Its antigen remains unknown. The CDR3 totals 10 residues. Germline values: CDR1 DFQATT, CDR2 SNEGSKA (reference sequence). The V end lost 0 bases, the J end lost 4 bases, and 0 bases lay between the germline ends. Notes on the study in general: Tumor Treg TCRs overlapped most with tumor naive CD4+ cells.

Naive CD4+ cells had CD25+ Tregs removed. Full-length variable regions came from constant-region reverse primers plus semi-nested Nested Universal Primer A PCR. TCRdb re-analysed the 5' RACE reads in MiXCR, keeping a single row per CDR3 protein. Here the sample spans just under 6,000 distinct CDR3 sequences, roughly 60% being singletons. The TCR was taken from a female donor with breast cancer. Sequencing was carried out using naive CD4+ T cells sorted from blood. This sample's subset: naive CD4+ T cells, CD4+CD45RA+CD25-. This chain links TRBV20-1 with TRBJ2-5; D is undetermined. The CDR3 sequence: CSAREETQYF. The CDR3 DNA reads TGCAGTGCTAGAGAAGAGACCCAGTACTTC.